A single sample is the source of the 4 T cell receptor beta chains below, sequenced in a study of STAT3 mutations in large granular lymphocyte leukemia. Regarding the study as a whole: In T-cell large granular lymphocyte leukemia, about half of patients showed multiple immunodominant subclonotypes.

These receptors' antigens are unknown. TCRdb's copy holds only in-frame clones and misses some; the assay was immunoSEQ multiplex PCR. The repertoire holds approximately 15,000 clones, with about nine tenths as singletons. The sample taken for sequencing was peripheral blood mononuclear cells. These receptor sequences come from a woman between 50 and 59 years old with T-cell large granular lymphocyte leukemia. Some clones in this sample may be carry-over from other donors' samples.

The CDR3 loop reads CASSITGTGGADTQYF. The CDR3 DNA reads as TGTGCCAGCAGCATCACCGGGACAGGTGGGGCAGATACGCAGTATTTT. The chain has TRBV7-2 and TRBJ2-3; 8 positions match TRBD1. CDR1 is SGHTA, CDR2 FQGNSA, per germline. This CDR3 contains 16 residues. V was clipped by 5 bases and J by 4 bases; unmatched bases: 11.

The CDR3 DNA follows: TGTGCCTGGAGTGTATCGGACCATAGCAATCAGCCCCAGCATTTT. This sequence encodes CAWSVSDHSNQPQHF. The J gene is TRBJ1-5, the V gene TRBV30; D uncertain. The CDR3 contains 15 residues. Germline CDR1 and CDR2: GTSNPN and SVGIG (reference sequence). Trimming took 0 bases from V and 0 from J, leaving 9 bases between them.

The chain joins TRBV27 to TRBJ2-2, with 7 bases fitting TRBD1. The CDR3 runs 15 residues. V lost 5 bases, J lost 1 base, and 4 bases stayed unmatched. Germline V lookup: CDR1 MNHEY, CDR2 SMNVEV (reference sequence). CDR3 in DNA: TGTGCCAGCAGTCCCCGACAGGGGAACACCGGGGAGCTGTTTTTT. This sequence encodes CASSPRQGNTGELFF.

This clone was observed a few times. The gene calls are TRBV9 and TRBJ2-1; TRBD1 matches 7 bases. CDR3 length: 15 amino acids. The trim removed 4 bases at V and 8 bases at J, leaving 12 bases unmatched. Germline CDR1 and CDR2: SGDLS and YYNGEE. CDR3 in amino acids: CASSPHGDRFYEQFF. CDR3 nucleotides: TGTGCCAGCAGCCCACATGGGGACAGATTCTATGAGCAGTTCTTC.